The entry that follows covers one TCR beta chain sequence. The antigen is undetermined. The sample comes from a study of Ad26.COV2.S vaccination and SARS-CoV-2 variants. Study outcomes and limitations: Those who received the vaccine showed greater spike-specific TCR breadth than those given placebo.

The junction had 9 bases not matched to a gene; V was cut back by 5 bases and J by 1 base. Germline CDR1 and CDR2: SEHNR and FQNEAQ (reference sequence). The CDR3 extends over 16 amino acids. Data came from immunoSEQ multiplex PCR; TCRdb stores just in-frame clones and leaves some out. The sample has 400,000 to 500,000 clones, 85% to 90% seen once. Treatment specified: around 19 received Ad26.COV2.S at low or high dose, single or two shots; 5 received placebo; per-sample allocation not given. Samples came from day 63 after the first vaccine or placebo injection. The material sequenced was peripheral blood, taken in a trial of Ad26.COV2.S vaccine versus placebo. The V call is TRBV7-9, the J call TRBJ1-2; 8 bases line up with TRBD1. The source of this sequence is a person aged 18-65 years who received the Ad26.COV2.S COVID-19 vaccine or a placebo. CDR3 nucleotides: TGTGCCAGCAGCCCTAAAGGACAGGGATATAACTATGGCTACACCTTC. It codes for CASSPKGQGYNYGYTF. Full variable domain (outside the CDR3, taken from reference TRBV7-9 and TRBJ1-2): DTGVSQNPRHKITKRGQNVTFRCDPISEHNRLYWYRQTLGQGPEFLTYFQNEAQLEKSRLLSDRFSAERPKGSFSTLEIQRTEQGDSAMYLCASSPKGQGYNYGYTFGSGTRLTVV.